This T cell receptor (beta chain) was sequenced during a study of blood T cell repertoires in COVID-19. Participant ages covered about 18 to 89 years across 24 US areas. Sequenced by immunoSEQ multiplex PCR; TCRdb stores in-frame clones only, minus some. The sample holds roughly 260,000 clones; over 80% are singletons and the top ten take approximately 2%. Germline V CDR1 and CDR2: KGHSH, LQKENI. The V gene end was trimmed by 4 bases and the J gene end by 9 bases; junction bases not matched to a gene: 11. The CDR3 totals 15 residues. The TCR comes from a woman under 30 who had recovered from COVID-19. The rearrangement links TRBV18 to TRBJ2-1; 8 bases are shared with TRBD2. The sequenced sample consisted of PBMCs or T cells enriched from blood (not recorded which). CDR3 nucleotide sequence: TGTGCCAGCTCACTCACCGGGGGGACTAGAGGTGAGCAGTTCTTC. Translated: CASSLTGGTRGEQFF. Full variable domain (outside the CDR3, taken from reference TRBV18 and TRBJ2-1): NAGVMQNPRHLVRRRGQEARLRCSPMKGHSHVYWYRQLPEEGLKFMVYLQKENIIDESGMPKERFSAEFPKEGPSILRIQQVVRGDSAAYFCASSLTGGTRGEQFFGPGTRLTVL.